This TCR beta chain was identified during a study of T cells after somatic rescue of genetic block. There are 15 residues in the CDR3. The ends lost 5 bases at V and 4 bases at J; junction bases unmatched: 8. CDR1 is MDHEN, CDR2 SYDVKM, per germline. Clones were read by immunoSEQ multiplex PCR, and TCRdb kept only the in-frame ones, dropping some. The sample contains 13,000 or so clones, about 69% of which appear only once. V usage is TRBV28 and J usage is TRBJ2-7, with TRBD1 matching 10 bases. Sequenced sample: peripheral blood mononuclear cells (PBMCs). This clonotype was sampled from a boy between 10 and 17 years old. CDR3 in amino acids: CASSPYPGQGYEQYF. In DNA, the CDR3 is TGTGCCAGCAGTCCCTACCCGGGACAGGGGTACGAGCAGTACTTC.